A single sample gave rise to the 21 T cell receptor beta chains below, sequenced in a study of regulatory T cells in long-lasting Graves disease. Time point: newly diagnosed GD, antithyroid drugs for less than 3 months. Researchers made the TCR library from RNA that was extracted from PBMCs. Through Arm-PCR of CDR3 regions and iRepertoire HTBI primers, TCR beta libraries were built. TCRdb re-analysed the multiplex PCR reads in MiXCR, keeping a single row per CDR3 protein. The data hold about 470,000 distinct CDR3 sequences, with roughly 17% observed a single time. The same data also contributed to another study, on T cells in Graves' hyperthyroidism and ophthalmopathy.

Sequencing was performed on peripheral blood mononuclear cells (PBMCs), taken at new diagnosis, from a patient treated with antithyroid drugs. Receptor source: a man aged 35-49 years with Graves disease.

This clonotype was counted ten times or more. The chain has TRBV18 and TRBJ2-4, with D possibly TRBD1 on 5 matching bases. V was pared by 6 bases and J by 6 bases, with 12 bases between. Per the germline V gene, CDR1 is KGHSH and CDR2 is LQKENI. The CDR3 is 13 amino acids. The CDR3 reads CASSPTDSNIQYF. CDR3 DNA sequence: TGTGCCAGCTCCCCGACAGATTCAAACATTCAGTACTTC.

This clonotype was seen ten or more times. The CDR3 DNA follows: TGCGCCAGCAGCTTGCGGGACAGGTGGGCCAATGAGCAGTTCTTC. This gives the protein CASSLRDRWANEQFF. The J gene is TRBJ2-1, the V gene TRBV5-1; 8 nucleotides agree with TRBD1. Germline CDR1 reads SGHRS; CDR2 reads YFSETQ. V lost 1 base and J lost 6; bases outside the gene matches: 6. The CDR3 covers 15 residues. Using reference TRBV5-1 and TRBJ2-1 for the parts outside the CDR3, the full variable domain is KAGVTQTPRYLIKTRGQQVTLSCSPISGHRSVSWYQQTPGQGLQFLFEYFSETQRNKGNFPGRFSGRQFSNSRSEMNVSTLELGDSALYLCASSLRDRWANEQFFGPGTRLTVL.

This clonotype was picked up a small number of times. The chain combines TRBV20-1 with TRBJ2-6; a possible D gene is TRBD2 (6 bases). Germline-derived CDR1 and CDR2 are DFQATT and SNEGSKA (reference sequence). The CDR3 loop spans 17 amino acids. V was trimmed by 2 bases and J by 0 bases, leaving 14 bases between them. CDR3 sequence: CSARSTREHSGANVLTF. CDR3 DNA: TGCAGTGCTAGATCCACGCGGGAACACTCTGGGGCCAACGTCCTGACTTTC.

The chain employs TRBV7-2 and TRBJ1-5; TRBD1 aligns across 7 bases. Germline V gene sequence: CDR1 SGHTA, CDR2 FQGNSA. The CDR3 is 15 residues long. V shed 5 bases and J 1 base; nucleotides not matched to a gene: 5. DNA of the CDR3: TGTGCCAGCAGCCCAGGGGGAAACAGCAATCAGCCCCAGCATTTT. It encodes CASSPGGNSNQPQHF.

This clonotype showed up many times. This rearrangement joins TRBV27 to TRBJ2-1; D ambiguous. CDR3 length: 13 residues. The V and J ends lost 1 base and 12 bases respectively, with 13 bases between them. The germline CDR1 and CDR2 sequences are MNHEY and SMNVEV (reference sequence). Here the CDR3 DNA reads TGTGCCAGCAGTTTATTAGGCAGTAGGTGGCAGTTCTTC. Translated, it gives CASSLLGSRWQFF.

Only a few counts were recorded for this clonotype. This chain joins TRBV29-1 and TRBJ1-1; D unclear. The V gene's germline CDR1 is SQVTM and CDR2 ANQGSEA. The CDR3 length is 10 residues. Between the trimmed V and J ends, which lost 7 bases and 6 bases, there was a span of 9 bases. The CDR3 is CSAIDAEAFF. CDR3 sequence (DNA): TGCAGCGCGATAGACGCTGAAGCTTTCTTT.

The V and J genes are TRBV15 and TRBJ1-3; 7 bases map to TRBD1. The V and J ends lost 3 bases and 4 bases, in that order; junction bases with no gene match: 9. This CDR3 comprises 16 residues. Germline assignment: CDR1 LNHNV and CDR2 YYDKDF (reference sequence). CDR3 nucleotide sequence: TGTGCCACCAGCAGGCGGACAGGAACGGGCGGAAACACCATATATTTT. Amino acid sequence: CATSRRTGTGGNTIYF.

The J gene is TRBJ2-1, the V gene TRBV11-2; 15 bases match TRBD2. The CDR3 loop spans 18 amino acids. The germline gives CDR1 SGHAT, CDR2 FQNNGV. J lost 3 bases, V lost 5 bases, and 8 bases had no gene match. CDR3 loop: CASSARTSGRAYYNEQFF. CDR3 sequence (DNA): TGTGCCAGCAGCGCCCGGACTAGCGGGAGGGCCTACTACAATGAGCAGTTCTTC.

This clonotype was counted at least ten times. The chain carries TRBV6-2 or TRBV6-3 and TRBJ2-5; D is unresolved. This CDR3 comprises 13 residues. CDR1 is MNHEY and CDR2 is SVGEGT in the germline V gene. V was clipped by 2 bases and J by 7 bases, with 11 bases between them. In DNA form, the CDR3 reads TGTGCCAGCAGTTACGTGCAGGAAGGGACCCAGTACTTC. Protein product: CASSYVQEGTQYF.

As to this clonotype: A single base is all that separates this from a far larger clone, so a read error is likely. V is TRBV11-2 and J is TRBJ2-2, with 12 bases fitting TRBD2. The CDR3 consists of 17 residues. The germline gives CDR1 SGHAT, CDR2 FQNNGV. This CDR3 is CASSLGLAGANTRELFF. The CDR3 bases are TGTGCCAGCAGCTTAGGACTAGCGGGAGCGAACACCAGGGAGCTGTTTTTT.

This clonotype was seen at least ten times. The J gene is TRBJ1-1, the V gene TRBV6-1, with TRBD1 matching 7 bases. The CDR3 consists of 14 residues. After removal of 6 bases from V and 1 base from J, the junction contained 5 bases not matched to a gene. Germline values: CDR1 MNHNS, CDR2 SASEGT. CDR3 nucleotide sequence: TGTGCCAGCAGAATGGGACAGCAGAACACTGAAGCTTTCTTT. As protein: CASRMGQQNTEAFF.

The V and J genes are TRBV6-2 or TRBV6-3 and TRBJ2-1; 8 positions match TRBD2. The CDR3 runs 15 residues. Germline V lookup: CDR1 MNHEY, CDR2 SVGEGT. Trimming at V came to 6 bases and at J to 9 bases, leaving 13 bases not matched to a gene. CDR3 sequence: CASRGVLAEGGEQFF. The CDR3 coding sequence is TGTGCCAGCAGAGGGGTACTAGCGGAAGGGGGTGAGCAGTTCTTC.

In its sample, this clonotype was seen many times. The CDR3 region has the DNA TGTGCCAGCGATTCAGGAGGGCGGGAGCGCCAAGAGACCCAGTACTTC. As protein: CASDSGGRERQETQYF. The chain carries TRBV28 and TRBJ2-5; 7 nucleotides align to TRBD2. The V and J ends lost 8 bases and 1 base, in that order; junction bases with no gene match: 13. This CDR3 is built from 16 residues. Germline loops: CDR1 MDHEN, CDR2 SYDVKM. The full variable domain, rest sourced from reference TRBV28 and TRBJ2-5, is DVKVTQSSRYLVKRTGEKVFLECVQDMDHENMFWYRQDPGLGLRLIYFSYDVKMKEKGDIPEGYSVSREKKERFSLILESASTNQTSMYLCASDSGGRERQETQYFGPGTRLLVL.

The table lists this clonotype with many counts. This rearrangement joins TRBV7-3 to TRBJ2-1; tentative D call: TRBD1 (6 bases). The CDR3 is 15 residues long. Deletions cut 11 bases from V and 4 bases from J, with 21 bases between. CDR1 SGHTA and CDR2 FQGTGA come from the germline V gene. CDR3 bases: TGTGCCTCTACCAAGGACAGAGGATCTTACAATGAGCAGTTCTTC. The encoded protein is CASTKDRGSYNEQFF.

This clonotype was seen more than once but under ten times. This chain links TRBV6-1 with TRBJ1-5; weak D call: TRBD1 (5 bases). Deletions cut 1 base from V and 11 bases from J, with 12 bases between. Germline V CDR1 and CDR2: MNHNS, SASEGT. The CDR3 has 13 amino acids. In DNA, the CDR3 is TGTGCCAGCAGTGAAGTTACGGGGCGGACCCAGCATTTT. Protein product: CASSEVTGRTQHF.

A note on this clonotype: This may be a read error, as it is one base from a much larger clone. This chain connects TRBV6-1 to TRBJ2-7; D is perhaps TRBD1 or TRBD2 (5 bases each). The CDR3 totals 13 residues. The V gene lost 8 bases and the J gene lost 2 bases, with 13 bases spanning the gap. Germline V gene sequence: CDR1 MNHNS, CDR2 SASEGT. CDR3 sequence reads: CASLWDLAYEQYF. CDR3 bases: TGTGCCAGCCTCTGGGACCTGGCCTACGAGCAGTACTTC.

V gene TRBV28 combines with J gene TRBJ2-7; D not resolved. Germline values: CDR1 MDHEN, CDR2 SYDVKM. There are 12 residues in the CDR3. Trimming stripped 2 bases from V and 5 bases from J, with 7 bases between. CDR3 in DNA: TGTGCCAGCAGTTTAAACCAGAACGAGCAGTACTTC. Its protein product is CASSLNQNEQYF.

Many counts were recorded for this clonotype. CDR3 nucleotide sequence: TGTGCCAGCAGCGTTCAGGGGGCGCGTGGCCAAGAGACCCAGTACTTC. Encoded protein: CASSVQGARGQETQYF. The gene calls are TRBV11-2 and TRBJ2-5; 8 bases fit TRBD1. The CDR3 length is 16 residues. In germline, CDR1 is SGHAT, CDR2 FQNNGV. V lost 5 bases, J lost 1 base, and 9 bases stayed unmatched.

This clonotype has just a few counts. The chain uses TRBV6-1 and TRBJ2-1; TRBD1 matches 11 bases. Trimming took 6 bases from V and 6 from J; bases not matched to a gene: 10. CDR1 MNHNS and CDR2 SASEGT come from the germline V gene. This CDR3 region has 16 residues. CDR3 nucleotide sequence: TGTGCCAGCAGCCGACCCGGGACAGGGGGTATCAATGAGCAGTTCTTC. Its protein is CASSRPGTGGINEQFF.

This clonotype was detected many times. The chain is built from TRBV3-1 and TRBJ2-3; D is unresolved. The CDR3 consists of 15 residues. Trimming took off 5 bases at V and 4 bases at J, with 16 bases between the two ends. The germline V gene has CDR1 LGHDT and CDR2 YNNKEL (reference sequence). Here the CDR3 reads CASSARGNIADTQYF. The CDR3 coding sequence is TGTGCCAGCAGCGCGCGTGGAAATATTGCAGATACGCAGTATTTT.

This clonotype came up many times. This chain links TRBV27 with TRBJ2-2; 15 nucleotides match TRBD2. Germline assignment: CDR1 MNHEY and CDR2 SMNVEV (reference sequence). V dropped 5 bases and J dropped 4; count of bases not matched to a gene: 14. The CDR3 totals 20 residues. In nucleotides, the CDR3 is TGTGCCAGCAGTACGCCCGGGACTAGCGGGAGGCGTCTGGGCACCGGGGAGCTGTTTTTT. This codes for CASSTPGTSGRRLGTGELFF.